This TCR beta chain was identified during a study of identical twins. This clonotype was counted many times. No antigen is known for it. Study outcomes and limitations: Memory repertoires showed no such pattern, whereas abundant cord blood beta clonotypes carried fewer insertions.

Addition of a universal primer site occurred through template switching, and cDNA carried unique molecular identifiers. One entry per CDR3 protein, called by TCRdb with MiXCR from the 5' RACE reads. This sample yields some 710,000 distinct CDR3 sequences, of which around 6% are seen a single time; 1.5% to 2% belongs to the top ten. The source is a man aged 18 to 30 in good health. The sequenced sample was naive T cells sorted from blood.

In DNA form, the CDR3 reads TGTGCCAGCAGCCAAGATAGGGGTCTACAGCATTTT. Residues: CASSQDRGLQHF. The chain combines TRBV3-1 with TRBJ1-5; D perhaps matches TRBD1 (5 bases). The CDR3 has 12 residues. From germline, CDR1 is LGHDT and CDR2 YNNKEL (reference sequence). V dropped 0 bases and J dropped 13 bases, with 10 bases sitting between them.